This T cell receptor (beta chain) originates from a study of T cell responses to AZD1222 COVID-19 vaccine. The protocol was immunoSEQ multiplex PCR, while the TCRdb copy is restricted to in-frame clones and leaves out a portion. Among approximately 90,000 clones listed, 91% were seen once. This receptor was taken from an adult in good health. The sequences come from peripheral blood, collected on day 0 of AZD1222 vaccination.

The CDR3 here is CAISEPPVTSNTGELFF. For the CDR3, the DNA is TGTGCCATCAGTGAGCCCCCGGTGACCTCGAACACCGGGGAGCTGTTTTTT. V usage is TRBV10-3 and J usage is TRBJ2-2; D unresolved. CDR3 size: 17 residues. Trimming shortened V by 2 bases and J by 0 bases, and 13 bases separated the two germline ends. From germline, CDR1 is ENHRY and CDR2 SYGVKD.